The T cell receptor (beta chain) under discussion was sequenced for a study of blood T cell repertoires in COVID-19. At the level of the study: From T cells, B-cell-depleted T cells, or PBMCs came the material, which was cDNA or gDNA.

The CDR3 totals 17 residues. Trimming at V came to 1 base and at J to 4 bases, leaving 8 bases not matched to a gene. Germline assignment: CDR1 MNHNS and CDR2 SASEGT. Authors' data handling: Quantification of nucleated cells was approximated via reference gene primer amplification. Repertoires were generated with immunoSEQ multiplex PCR, while TCRdb's copy carries only in-frame clones and drops some. V and J calls and clone size follow that table, whereas D and trimming were derived from the DNA. The data hold 40,000 to 50,000 clones, with around 86% observed a single time. Seattle-derived patients entered the study during active infection and were followed longitudinally.

The origin of this receptor is a woman older than 75 with COVID-19, enrolled during active disease. Sequencing used peripheral blood. The V gene is TRBV6-1, the J gene TRBJ1-2; TRBD1 matches at 11 bases. In DNA, the CDR3 is TGTGCCAGCAGTGAAGTATTCGGGACAGGGGGATCCTATGGCTACACCTTC. Encoded protein: CASSEVFGTGGSYGYTF.